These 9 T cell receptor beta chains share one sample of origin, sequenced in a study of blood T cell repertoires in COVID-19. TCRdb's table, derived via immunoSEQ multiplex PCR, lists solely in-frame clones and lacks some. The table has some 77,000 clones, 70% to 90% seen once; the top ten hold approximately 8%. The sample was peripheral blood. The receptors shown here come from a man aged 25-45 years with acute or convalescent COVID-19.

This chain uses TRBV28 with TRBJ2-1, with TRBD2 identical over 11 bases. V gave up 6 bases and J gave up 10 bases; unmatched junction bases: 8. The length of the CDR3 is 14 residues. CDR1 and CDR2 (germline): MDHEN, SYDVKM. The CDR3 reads CASSLTSGGVEQFF. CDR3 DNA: TGTGCCAGCAGCCTTACTAGCGGGGGTGTGGAGCAGTTCTTC.

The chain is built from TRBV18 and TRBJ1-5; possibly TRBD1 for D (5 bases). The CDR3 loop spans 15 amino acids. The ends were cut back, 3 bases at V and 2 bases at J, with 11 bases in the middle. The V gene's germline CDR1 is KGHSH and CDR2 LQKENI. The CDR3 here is CASSPGGLGNQPQHF. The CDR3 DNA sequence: TGTGCCAGCTCACCCGGGGGTCTGGGCAATCAGCCCCAGCATTTT.

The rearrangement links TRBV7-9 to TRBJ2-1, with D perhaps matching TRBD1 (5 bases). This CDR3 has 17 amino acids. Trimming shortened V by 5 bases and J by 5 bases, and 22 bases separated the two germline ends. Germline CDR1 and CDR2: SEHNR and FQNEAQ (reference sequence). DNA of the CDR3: TGTGCCAGCAGCCGTCGTCATGGTGGGGCTTGGGACAATGAGCAGTTCTTC. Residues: CASSRRHGGAWDNEQFF.

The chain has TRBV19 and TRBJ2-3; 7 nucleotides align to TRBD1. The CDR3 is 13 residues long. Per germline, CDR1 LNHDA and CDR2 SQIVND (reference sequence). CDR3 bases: TGTGCTTCCGGGAACAGGGGAGCAGATACGCAGTATTTT. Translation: CASGNRGADTQYF. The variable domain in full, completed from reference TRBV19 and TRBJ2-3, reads DGGITQSPKYLFRKEGQNVTLSCEQNLNHDAMYWYRQDPGQGLRLIYYSQIVNDFQKGDIAEGYSVSREKKESFPLTVTSAQKNPTAFYLCASGNRGADTQYFGPGTRLTVL.

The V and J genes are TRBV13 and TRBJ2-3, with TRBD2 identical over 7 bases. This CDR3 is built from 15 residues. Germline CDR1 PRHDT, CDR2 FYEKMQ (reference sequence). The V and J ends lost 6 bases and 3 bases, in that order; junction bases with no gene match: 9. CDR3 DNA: TGTGCCAGCAGGTCCGCTTGGCGGGAGACAGATACGCAGTATTTT. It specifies CASRSAWRETDTQYF. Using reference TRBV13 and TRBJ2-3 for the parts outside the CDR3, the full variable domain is AAGVIQSPRHLIKEKRETATLKCYPIPRHDTVYWYQQGPGQDPQFLISFYEKMQSDKGSIPDRFSAQQFSDYHSELNMSSLELGDSALYFCASRSAWRETDTQYFGPGTRLTVL.

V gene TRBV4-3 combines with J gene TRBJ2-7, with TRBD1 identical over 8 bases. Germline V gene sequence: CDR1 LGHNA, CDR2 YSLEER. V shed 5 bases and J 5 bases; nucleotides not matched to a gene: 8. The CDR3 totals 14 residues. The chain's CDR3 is CASSEDRDFNEQYF. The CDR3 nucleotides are TGCGCCAGCAGCGAGGACAGGGACTTTAACGAGCAGTACTTC.

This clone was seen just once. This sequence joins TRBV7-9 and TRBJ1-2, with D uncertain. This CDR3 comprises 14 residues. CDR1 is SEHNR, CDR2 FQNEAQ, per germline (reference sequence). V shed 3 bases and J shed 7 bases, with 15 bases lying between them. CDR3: CASSLDLLSGGYTF. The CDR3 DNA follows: TGTGCCAGCAGCTTGGATCTGCTGAGCGGTGGCTACACCTTC.

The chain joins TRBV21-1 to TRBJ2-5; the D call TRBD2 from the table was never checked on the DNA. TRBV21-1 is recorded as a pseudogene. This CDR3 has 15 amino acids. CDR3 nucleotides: TGTGCCAGCAGCAAAGTTAGCGGGAGTAAAGAGACCCAGTACTTC. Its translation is CASSKVSGSKETQYF.

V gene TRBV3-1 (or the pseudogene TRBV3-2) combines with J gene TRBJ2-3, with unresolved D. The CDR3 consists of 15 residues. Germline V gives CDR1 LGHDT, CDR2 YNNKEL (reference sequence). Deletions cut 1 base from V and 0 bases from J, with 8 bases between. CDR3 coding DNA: TGTGCCAGCAGCCAAGTATCTCAGAGCACAGATACGCAGTATTTT. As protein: CASSQVSQSTDTQYF.